This entry is about one T cell receptor beta chain. These data are taken from a study of PD-L1 blockade in urothelial cancer. About the research overall: Bladder-origin urothelial cancer in males covered about 90% of the roughly 30 patients.

As to time point: pretreatment peripheral blood. The CDR3 extends over 15 amino acids. Losses at the gene ends were 3 bases for V and 7 bases for J; bases not matched to a gene: 6. Germline V gene lookup returns CDR1 MGHRA and CDR2 YSYEKL. Profiling relied on immunoSEQ multiplex PCR, and the TCRdb table lists in-frame clones only, not all of them. The table records approximately 67,000 clones, approximately 84% of them present only once. The chain is built from TRBV4-1 and TRBJ2-1; 10 nucleotides align to TRBD2. Sequencing used PBMCs, obtained around atezolizumab (anti-PD-L1) treatment. This TCR came from a man in his fifties or sixties with urothelial cancer. The CDR3 loop is CASSHQRGGRNEQFF. As DNA, the CDR3 is TGCGCCAGCAGCCACCAGCGGGGGGGCAGGAATGAGCAGTTCTTC.